This T cell receptor (beta chain) was identified during a study of T cells after somatic rescue of genetic block. CDR1 KGHSH and CDR2 LQKENI come from the germline V gene. Trimming took 0 bases from V and 4 from J; bases not matched to a gene: 5. The CDR3 is made up of 16 amino acids. Sequencing was performed with immunoSEQ multiplex PCR; in TCRdb, only in-frame clones are kept and a portion is missing. The data show fewer than 15,000 clones, under 85% seen once. The TCR sequence derives from a boy aged 5-17 years. This chain joins TRBV18 and TRBJ2-3, with 9 nucleotides matching TRBD1. The sequenced sample was peripheral blood mononuclear cells (PBMCs). CDR3 residues: CASSPPRQGVADTQYF. The CDR3 bases are TGTGCCAGCTCACCACCCCGACAGGGGGTGGCAGATACGCAGTATTTT.